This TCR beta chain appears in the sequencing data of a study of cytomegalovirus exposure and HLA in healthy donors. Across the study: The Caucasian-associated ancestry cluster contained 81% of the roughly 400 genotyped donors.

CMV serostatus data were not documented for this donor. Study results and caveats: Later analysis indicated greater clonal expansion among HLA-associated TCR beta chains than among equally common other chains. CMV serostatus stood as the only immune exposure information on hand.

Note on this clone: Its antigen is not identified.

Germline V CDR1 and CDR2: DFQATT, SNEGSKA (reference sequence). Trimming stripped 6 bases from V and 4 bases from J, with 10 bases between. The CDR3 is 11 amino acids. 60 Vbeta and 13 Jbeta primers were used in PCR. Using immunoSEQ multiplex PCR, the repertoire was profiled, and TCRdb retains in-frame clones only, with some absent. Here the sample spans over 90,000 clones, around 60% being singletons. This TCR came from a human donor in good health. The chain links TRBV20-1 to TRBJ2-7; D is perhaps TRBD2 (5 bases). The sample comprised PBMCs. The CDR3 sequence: CSASPGYEQYF. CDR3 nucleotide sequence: TGCAGTGCCTCACCGGGGTACGAGCAGTACTTC.